These T cell receptor beta chains were read from a single sample in a study of blood T cells in healthy people across ages. TCRdb itself ran the 5' RACE reads through MiXCR, one entry per CDR3 protein. The sample contains about 1.4 million distinct CDR3 sequences, 59% of which appear only once. Sequencing was carried out using blood. Receptors originate from a man younger than 30 in good health. Each CDR3 is given with its conserved first and last residue. A D gene is named only where the DNA matches it firmly. Part of the rows lack a size; the others show once, few, many or a class for expanded clones.

j_gene,d_gene,abundance,v_gene,CDR3aa,CDR3nt
TRBJ1-2,NA,once,TRBV4-1,CASSQDKGYGHGGYTF,TGCGCCAGCAGCCAAGATAAGGGGTACGGTCATGGCGGCTACACCTTC
TRBJ1-2,TRBD1,once,TRBV13,CASSEYTGTGGYGYTF,TGTGCCAGCAGCGAATACACCGGGACAGGGGGCTATGGCTACACCTTC
TRBJ2-7,TRBD2,NA,TRBV4-1,CASSHGEGPPYEQYF,TGCGCCAGCAGCCATGGGGAGGGCCCCCCCTACGAGCAGTACTTC
TRBJ2-5,TRBD2,NA,TRBV7-9,CASSFLAAMEETQYF,TGTGCCAGCAGCTTCCTAGCGGCGATGGAAGAGACCCAGTACTTC
TRBJ2-1,NA,NA,TRBV20-1,CSAGPDSMEIEQFF,TGCAGTGCTGGACCGGACAGTATGGAGATCGAGCAGTTCTTC
TRBJ2-7,NA,NA,TRBV20-1,CSDRRTSSYEQYF,TGCAGTGATCGGCGGACCAGCTCCTACGAGCAGTACTTC
TRBJ2-3,TRBD1,NA,TRBV4-3,CASSQLNPGQGADTQYF,TGCGCCAGCAGCCAATTGAATCCGGGACAGGGAGCAGATACGCAGTATTTT
TRBJ2-4,NA,few,TRBV10-3,CAISESSGSGKNIQYF,TGTGCCATCAGTGAGTCCTCCGGGTCGGGCAAAAACATTCAGTACTTC
TRBJ2-5,NA,NA,TRBV18,CASSPRLADQTQYF,TGTGCCAGCTCACCACGGCTGGCAGACCAGACCCAGTACTTC
TRBJ2-1,NA,NA,TRBV19,CASSIRGPHNEQFF,TGTGCCAGTAGTATTCGAGGGCCCCACAATGAGCAGTTCTTC
TRBJ2-6,NA,NA,TRBV20-1,CSARRSGYGANVLTF,TGCAGTGCTAGGAGGTCGGGGTACGGGGCCAACGTCCTGACTTTC
TRBJ1-2,NA,few,TRBV2,CASSVLSAANYGYTF,TGTGCCAGCAGTGTACTGAGCGCAGCTAACTATGGCTACACCTTC
TRBJ2-1,TRBD1,NA,TRBV2,CASTLRDRGYNEQFF,TGTGCCAGCACCCTCCGGGACAGGGGGTACAATGAGCAGTTCTTC
TRBJ2-3,NA,NA,TRBV12-3/TRBV12-4,CASSFPGWTDTQYF,TGTGCCAGCAGTTTCCCGGGTTGGACAGATACGCAGTATTTT
TRBJ2-2,TRBD2,NA,TRBV6-2/TRBV6-3,CASRSSGGAFGGTGELFF,TGTGCCAGCCGATCTAGCGGGGGGGCATTCGGTGGCACCGGGGAGCTGTTTTTT
TRBJ2-7,NA,NA,TRBV14,CASSLWKGGEMSLEQYF,TGTGCCAGCAGCCTTTGGAAAGGAGGGGAAATGTCTCTCGAGCAGTACTTC
TRBJ2-5,NA,few,TRBV12-3/TRBV12-4,CASSFQTVFVGQETQYF,TGTGCCAGCAGTTTTCAGACAGTCTTTGTGGGTCAAGAGACCCAGTACTTC
TRBJ1-2,NA,few,TRBV30,CAWHSSNYGYTF,TGTGCCTGGCACAGTTCTAACTATGGCTACACCTTC
TRBJ2-5,TRBD2,NA,TRBV11-2,CASSPTSGETQETQYF,TGTGCCAGCAGCCCAACCAGCGGGGAGACCCAAGAGACCCAGTACTTC
TRBJ1-6,TRBD1,NA,TRBV5-1,CASSLSGQERSPLHF,TGCGCCAGCAGCTTATCGGGACAGGAAAGATCACCCCTCCACTTT
TRBJ1-4,TRBD1,few,TRBV4-1,CASSRTGTTNEKLFF,TGCGCCAGCAGCCGGACAGGGACGACTAATGAAAAACTGTTTTTT
TRBJ1-1,NA,NA,TRBV5-1,CASTGGKRVDTEAFF,TGCGCCAGCACGGGCGGTAAAAGGGTTGACACTGAAGCTTTCTTT
TRBJ2-3,NA,NA,TRBV20-1,CSASIDTQYF,TGCAGTGCTAGCATTGATACGCAGTATTTT
TRBJ2-1,NA,NA,TRBV12-5,CASGLVRKEQFF,TGTGCTAGTGGTTTGGTAAGGAAGGAGCAGTTCTTC
TRBJ2-3,TRBD2,few,TRBV20-1,CSARVAGGLSTDTQYF,TGCAGTGCTAGGGTAGCGGGGGGCCTTAGCACAGATACGCAGTATTTT
TRBJ2-5,NA,few,TRBV12-3/TRBV12-4,CASSSGLPSEQYF,TGTGCCAGCAGTTCCGGGCTCCCCTCGGAGCAGTACTTC
TRBJ1-1,NA,NA,TRBV10-3,CASSQPVNTEAFF,TGTGCCAGCAGCCAGCCAGTGAACACTGAAGCTTTCTTT
TRBJ1-2,TRBD1,NA,TRBV6-5,CASNTGAQLGGYTF,TGTGCCAGCAATACAGGGGCCCAACTCGGAGGCTACACCTTC
TRBJ1-1,TRBD1,few,TRBV29-1,CSVDWGGQGRGNTEAFF,TGCAGCGTTGATTGGGGTGGACAGGGCCGGGGGAACACTGAAGCTTTCTTT
TRBJ2-7,NA,many,TRBV27,CASSSSVSYEQYF,TGTGCCAGCAGTTCGAGCGTCTCCTACGAGCAGTACTTC
TRBJ1-2,TRBD1,NA,TRBV6-5,CASSFHRTGTNGHTF,TGTGCCAGCAGTTTCCACAGGACAGGGACGAACGGCCACACCTTC
TRBJ2-1,TRBD1,NA,TRBV19,CASSAGTGNEQFF,TGTGCCAGTAGTGCCGGGACAGGCAATGAGCAGTTCTTC
TRBJ1-1,NA,NA,TRBV20-1,CSARGGGDRAFF,TGCAGTGCTAGAGGCGGGGGGGATCGGGCTTTCTTT
TRBJ1-2,NA,NA,TRBV6-2/TRBV6-3,CASTTRGGAYGYTF,TGTGCCAGCACCACTCGGGGGGGCGCGTATGGCTACACCTTC
TRBJ2-7,TRBD1,few,TRBV27,CASSSRTGLGEQYF,TGTGCCAGCAGTTCGCGGACAGGGCTGGGCGAGCAGTACTTC
TRBJ2-1,NA,NA,TRBV20-1,CSAGTVSEQFF,TGCAGTGCTGGGACTGTTAGTGAGCAGTTCTTC
TRBJ2-6,NA,few,TRBV4-3,CASSQVGTRSSGANVLTF,TGCGCCAGCAGCCAAGTTGGGACACGAAGCTCTGGGGCCAACGTCCTGACTTTC
TRBJ2-1,TRBD2,once,TRBV10-3,CAISSARGGAYNEQFF,TGTGCCATCAGTTCGGCCCGGGGAGGGGCCTACAATGAGCAGTTCTTC
TRBJ1-1,NA,NA,TRBV7-2,CASSITRGNSEAFF,TGTGCCAGCAGCATAACCAGGGGAAACTCTGAAGCTTTCTTT
TRBJ2-1,TRBD2,NA,TRBV7-9,CASSAQGLAGEGQFF,TGTGCCAGCAGCGCCCAAGGACTAGCGGGAGAAGGGCAGTTCTTC
TRBJ2-7,TRBD2,once,TRBV4-2,CASSQLAGVPSYEQYF,TGTGCCAGCAGCCAACTAGCGGGAGTCCCCTCCTACGAGCAGTACTTC
TRBJ2-7,TRBD2,NA,TRBV2,CAIPAGGSYNEQYF,TGTGCCATCCCAGCGGGAGGTTCCTACAATGAGCAGTACTTC
TRBJ1-5,NA,NA,TRBV4-2,CASSQVSGLINQPQHF,TGTGCCAGCAGCCAAGTCTCTGGCTTAATCAATCAGCCCCAGCATTTT
TRBJ2-2,NA,NA,TRBV5-5,CASSLAGGTAGELFF,TGTGCCAGCAGCTTGGCTGGGGGTACGGCCGGGGAGCTGTTTTTT
TRBJ2-7,TRBD1,once,TRBV6-7,CASRASWDRPDEQYF,TGTGCCAGCAGGGCGAGTTGGGACAGGCCCGACGAGCAGTACTTC
TRBJ2-1,NA,NA,TRBV4-3,CASSQEAGAVEQFF,TGCGCCAGCAGCCAAGAGGCGGGGGCGGTTGAGCAGTTCTTC
TRBJ1-1,TRBD1,NA,TRBV12-3/TRBV12-4,CASRLRDRDRPEAFF,TGTGCAAGCAGACTCCGGGACAGGGATAGACCTGAAGCTTTCTTT
TRBJ2-2,TRBD2,NA,TRBV6-5,CASSYEGLPPSELFF,TGTGCCAGCAGTTACGAGGGACTACCTCCGTCGGAGCTGTTTTTT
TRBJ1-5,TRBD1,many,TRBV10-1,CASRDRAGSYQPQHF,TGCGCCAGCAGAGACAGGGCTGGTTCGTATCAGCCCCAGCATTTT
TRBJ1-3,NA,once,TRBV20-1,CSAPDSSGNTIYF,TGCAGTGCCCCAGACAGCTCTGGAAACACCATATATTTT
TRBJ2-1,NA,few,TRBV11-2,CASRWGQNNYNEQFF,TGTGCCAGCAGGTGGGGGCAGAACAACTACAATGAGCAGTTCTTC
TRBJ1-2,NA,NA,TRBV4-1,CASSQTQENEGYTF,TGCGCCAGCAGCCAAACTCAGGAAAACGAGGGCTACACCTTC
TRBJ2-3,TRBD1,few,TRBV28,CASRRTGGFDTQYF,TGTGCCAGCAGGAGGACAGGGGGATTCGATACGCAGTATTTT
TRBJ2-1,TRBD2,NA,TRBV12-3/TRBV12-4,CASKLGGAAYNEQFF,TGTGCCAGCAAACTCGGGGGGGCAGCCTACAATGAGCAGTTCTTC
TRBJ1-2,NA,NA,TRBV7-9,CASSPWAQTEHYTF,TGTGCCAGCAGCCCCTGGGCGCAGACAGAGCACTACACCTTC